The clone carrying this TCR beta chain was seen ten or more times. Treatment here: about 20 received Ad26.COV2.S at low or high dose, single or two shots; a few received placebo; per-sample allocation not given. At day 63 after the first vaccine or placebo injection, samples were drawn. This person who donated was an adult of 18-55 years in Boston. In the vaccine, an Ad26 vector expressed the SARS-CoV-2 spike of the Wuhan strain. The germline V gene has CDR1 GTSNPN and CDR2 SVGIG (reference sequence). The CDR3 is 13 amino acids. The V and J ends lost 1 base and 7 bases respectively, with 10 bases between them. The data were taken from a study of Ad26.COV2.S vaccination and SARS-CoV-2 variants. Across the whole study: Each vaccinee took Ad26.COV2.S intramuscularly, once or twice 56 days apart.

Sequenced by immunoSEQ multiplex PCR; TCRdb stores in-frame clones only, minus some. The sample lists about 350,000 clones; about nine tenths were seen once. The rearrangement links TRBV30 to TRBJ1-4; TRBD1 might be the D (5 bases). This receptor was identified in a person aged 18-65 years who received the Ad26.COV2.S COVID-19 vaccine or a placebo. The source material was peripheral blood, sampled in a trial of Ad26.COV2.S vaccine versus placebo. CDR3 amino acids: CAWSDGGTEKLFF. The CDR3 DNA follows: TGTGCCTGGAGTGACGGGGGAACTGAAAAACTGTTTTTT.